Listed below are T cell receptor beta chains from one sample, sequenced in a study of CD8 T cells in ankylosing spondylitis. MiXCR was run by TCRdb on the 5' RACE reads, yielding one entry per CDR3 protein. The sample lists roughly 670,000 distinct CDR3 sequences; around 20% were seen once. The specimen was blood, either unsorted or a sorted T cell fraction (not recorded which). All receptors come from a male donor with ankylosing spondylitis. Each CDR3 is given with its conserved first and last residue. The D gene is left open where the match is weak. Only some rows state a clone size, as once, few, many or a class for expanded clones.

TRBV24-1	NA	few	TRBJ2-3	TGTGCCACCAGTGGAAACAGGGCCGATACGCAGTATTTT	CATSGNRADTQYF
TRBV20-1	TRBD1	NA	TRBJ2-7	TGCAGTGCTAGCAACAGGGGGCGCGGACCCGAGCAGTACTTC	CSASNRGRGPEQYF
TRBV20-1	TRBD2	few	TRBJ2-2	TGCAGTGCTAGAGATCTGAGGACTAGCCCGAACACCGGGGAGCTGTTTTTT	CSARDLRTSPNTGELFF
TRBV12-3/TRBV12-4	NA	NA	TRBJ1-5	TGTGCCAGCAGTTTATTTGAAAGCAATCAGCCCCAGCATTTT	CASSLFESNQPQHF
TRBV12-3/TRBV12-4	NA	few	TRBJ2-1	TGTGCCAGCAGTCCGTACCTTACTAGTGAGGTAGGCAATGAGCAGTTCTTC	CASSPYLTSEVGNEQFF
TRBV6-1	NA	few	TRBJ2-7	TGTGCCAGCAGTGAAGCGACCAGCTCCTACGAGCAGTACTTC	CASSEATSSYEQYF
TRBV28	TRBD1	NA	TRBJ2-4	TGTGCCAGCACTGACAGGGGGGGTAAAAACATTCAGTACTTC	CASTDRGGKNIQYF
TRBV19	TRBD1	NA	TRBJ2-3	TGTGCCAGTTCGGGACAGGGGTACAGCACAGATACGCAGTATTTT	CASSGQGYSTDTQYF
TRBV12-3/TRBV12-4	NA	many	TRBJ2-1	TGTGCCAGCACGGCTGGGTACAATGAGCAGTTCTTC	CASTAGYNEQFF
TRBV10-3	NA	many	TRBJ2-3	TGTGCCACCCCCTGGACTAAAGACACAGATACGCAGTATTTT	CATPWTKDTDTQYF
TRBV15	TRBD2	few	TRBJ2-3	TGTGCCACCAGCAGAGATTTGTCTAGCGGCCCAGATACGCAGTATTTT	CATSRDLSSGPDTQYF
TRBV28	NA	few	TRBJ2-7	TGTGCCAGCAAAGGCGGGAACTACGAGCAGTACTTC	CASKGGNYEQYF
TRBV20-1	NA	NA	TRBJ1-3	TGCAGTGCTAGAGATGCGCTGAGTGGAAACACCATATATTTT	CSARDALSGNTIYF
TRBV15	TRBD1	many	TRBJ1-3	TGTGCCACCAGCCCGGACAGGGACTCTGGAAACACCATATATTTT	CATSPDRDSGNTIYF
TRBV5-1	NA	NA	TRBJ1-2	TGCGCCAGCAGCTTGGCCGCGGACGCCTATGGCTACACCTTC	CASSLAADAYGYTF
TRBV20-1	NA	NA	TRBJ2-3	TGCAGTGCTATCCCCCCTCCCTATCTCCTCACAGATACGCAGTATTTT	CSAIPPPYLLTDTQYF
TRBV7-2	NA	NA	TRBJ2-6	TGTGCCAGCAGCTCCCGGGGGGCCAACGTCCTGACTTTC	CASSSRGANVLTF
TRBV20-1	TRBD1	few	TRBJ1-6	TGCAGTGCTGGCAGTGGACAGGGGACTAATTCACCCCTCCACTTT	CSAGSGQGTNSPLHF
TRBV5-1	NA	NA	TRBJ1-1	TGCGCCAGCAGTCAGGAGGTTGGTCGCACTGAAGCTTTCTTT	CASSQEVGRTEAFF
TRBV5-1	TRBD1	few	TRBJ2-5	TGCGCCAGCAGCTCGACAGGGTACGAGACCCAGTACTTC	CASSSTGYETQYF
TRBV5-1	NA	NA	TRBJ2-2	TGCGCCAGCAGCTTGACTGTGTTGAACACCGGGGAGCTGTTTTTT	CASSLTVLNTGELFF
TRBV27	NA	few	TRBJ2-7	TGTGCCAGCAGTGCCAAGGGTGCCCACGAGCAGTACTTC	CASSAKGAHEQYF
TRBV10-3	NA	many	TRBJ2-5	TGTGCCATCAGTGACCTCCTAGGAGACCGGAGCCAAGAGACCCAGTACTTC	CAISDLLGDRSQETQYF
TRBV2	TRBD1	few	TRBJ1-6	TGTGCCAGCAGTGATCGGACAGGGGGTGGTAATTCACCCCTCCACTTT	CASSDRTGGGNSPLHF
TRBV29-1	TRBD1	many	TRBJ2-5	TGCAGCGTCCAGGGGGACCAAGAGACCCAGTACTTC	CSVQGDQETQYF
TRBV12-3/TRBV12-4	TRBD2	few	TRBJ2-1	TGTGCCAGCAGTTTCCCTAGCGGGGGGGGCAATGAGCAGTTCTTC	CASSFPSGGGNEQFF